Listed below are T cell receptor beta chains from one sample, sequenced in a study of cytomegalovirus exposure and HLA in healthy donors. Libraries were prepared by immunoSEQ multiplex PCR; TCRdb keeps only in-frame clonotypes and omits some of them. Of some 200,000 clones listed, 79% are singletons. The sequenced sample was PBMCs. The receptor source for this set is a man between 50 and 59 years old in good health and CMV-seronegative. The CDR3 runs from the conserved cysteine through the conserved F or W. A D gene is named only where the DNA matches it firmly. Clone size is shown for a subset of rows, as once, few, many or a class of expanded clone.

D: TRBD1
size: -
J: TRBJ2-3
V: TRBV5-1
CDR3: CASSLTRGGDRTDTQYF
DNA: TGCGCCAGCAGCTTAACTCGAGGGGGCGATCGCACAGATACGCAGTATTTT

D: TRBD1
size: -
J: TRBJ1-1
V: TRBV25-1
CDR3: CASSAGQGNTEAFF
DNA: TGTGCCAGCAGTGCGGGACAGGGGAACACTGAAGCTTTCTTT

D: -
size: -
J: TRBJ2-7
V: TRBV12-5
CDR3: CASGGGDYEQYF
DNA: TGTGCTAGTGGAGGGGGGGACTACGAGCAGTACTTC

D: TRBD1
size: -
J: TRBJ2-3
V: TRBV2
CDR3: CASSVIRQGTNTDTQYF
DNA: TGTGCCAGCAGTGTTATAAGACAGGGAACCAACACAGATACGCAGTATTTT

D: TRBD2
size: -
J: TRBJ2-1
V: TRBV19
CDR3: CASSILGLADNEQFF
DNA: TGTGCCAGTAGTATATTGGGACTAGCGGACAATGAGCAGTTCTTC

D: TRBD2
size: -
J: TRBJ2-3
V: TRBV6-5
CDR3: CASSYSTGGGADTQYF
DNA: TGTGCCAGCAGTTACTCGACGGGAGGGGGGGCAGATACGCAGTATTTT

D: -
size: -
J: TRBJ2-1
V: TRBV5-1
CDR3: CASSSNSGYYNEQFF
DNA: TGCGCCAGCAGCTCTAACAGCGGGTACTACAATGAGCAGTTCTTC

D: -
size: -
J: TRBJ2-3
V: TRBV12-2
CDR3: CASRLARGGASGSYGTDTQYF
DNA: TGTGCAAGTCGCTTAGCGCGGGGGGGGGCTAGCGGGAGTTATGGCACAGATACGCAGTATTTT

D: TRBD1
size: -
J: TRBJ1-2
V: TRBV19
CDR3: CASTEAGTGDRYGYTF
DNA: TGTGCCAGTACCGAGGCCGGGACAGGGGACCGCTATGGCTACACCTTC

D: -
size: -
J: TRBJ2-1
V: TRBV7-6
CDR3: CASSSKTRDLANEQFF
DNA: TGTGCCAGCAGTTCGAAAACCCGGGACTTAGCCAATGAGCAGTTCTTC

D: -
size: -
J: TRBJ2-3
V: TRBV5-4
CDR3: CASSFPRTGRADTQYF
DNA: TGTGCCAGCAGCTTCCCCAGGACAGGGAGGGCAGATACGCAGTATTTT

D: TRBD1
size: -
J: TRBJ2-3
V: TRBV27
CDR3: CASSVIPGQGIGTQYF
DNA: TGTGCCAGCAGTGTTATACCGGGACAGGGGATCGGTACGCAGTATTTT

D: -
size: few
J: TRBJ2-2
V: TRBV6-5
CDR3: CASSLNTGELFF
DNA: TGTGCCAGCAGTTTAAACACCGGGGAGCTGTTTTTT

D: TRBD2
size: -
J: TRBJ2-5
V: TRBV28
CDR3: CASSPSGRARTETQYF
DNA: TGTGCCAGTAGTCCTAGCGGGAGGGCCCGTACGGAGACCCAGTACTTC

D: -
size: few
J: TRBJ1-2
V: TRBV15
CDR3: CATSKGPAGDSNYGYTF
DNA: TGTGCCACCAGCAAGGGGCCAGCCGGGGACTCTAACTATGGCTACACCTTC

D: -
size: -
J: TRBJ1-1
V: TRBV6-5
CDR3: CASSERSEAFF
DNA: TGTGCCAGCAGTGAACGGTCTGAAGCTTTCTTT

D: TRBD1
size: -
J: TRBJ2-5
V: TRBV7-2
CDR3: CASSRQGGETQYF
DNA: TGTGCCAGCAGCCGACAGGGTGGAGAGACCCAGTACTTC

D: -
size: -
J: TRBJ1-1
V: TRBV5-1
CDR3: CASSFHMNTEAFF
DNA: TGCGCCAGCAGCTTTCACATGAACACTGAAGCTTTCTTT

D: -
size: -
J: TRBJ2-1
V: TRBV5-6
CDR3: CASSPPQSYNEQFF
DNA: TGTGCCAGCAGTCCACCCCAGTCCTACAATGAGCAGTTCTTC

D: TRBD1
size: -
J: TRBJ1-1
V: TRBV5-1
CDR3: CASSLRDREAFF
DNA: TGCGCCAGCAGCTTGCGGGACAGAGAAGCTTTCTTT

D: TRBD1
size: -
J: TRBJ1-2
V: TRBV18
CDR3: CASSSTGNYGYTF
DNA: TGTGCCAGCTCATCGACAGGGAACTATGGCTACACCTTC

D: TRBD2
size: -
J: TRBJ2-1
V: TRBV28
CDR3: CASSLSYLAGDEQFF
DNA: TGTGCCAGCAGCCTCTCTTACCTAGCGGGAGACGAGCAGTTCTTC

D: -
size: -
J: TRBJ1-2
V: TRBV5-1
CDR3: CASSFDRANYGYTF
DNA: TGCGCCAGCAGCTTTGACAGAGCTAACTATGGCTACACCTTC

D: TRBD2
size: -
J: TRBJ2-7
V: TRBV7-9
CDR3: CATSTSRIHYEQYF
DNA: TGTGCCACCTCGACTAGCCGAATCCACTACGAGCAGTACTTC

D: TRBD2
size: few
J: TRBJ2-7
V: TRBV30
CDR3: CAWSLAGGYEQYF
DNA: TGTGCCTGGAGTCTAGCGGGTGGTTACGAGCAGTACTTC

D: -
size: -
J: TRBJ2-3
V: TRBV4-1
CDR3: CASSWAGDTQYF
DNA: TGCGCCAGCAGCTGGGCGGGAGATACGCAGTATTTT

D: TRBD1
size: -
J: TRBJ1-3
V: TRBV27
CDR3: CASSIQGARGNTIYF
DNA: TGTGCCAGCAGTATACAGGGGGCACGGGGAAACACCATATATTTT

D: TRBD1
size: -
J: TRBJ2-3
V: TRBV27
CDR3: CASSLRDRIADTQYF
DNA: TGTGCCAGCAGTTTAAGGGACAGGATTGCGGATACGCAGTATTTT

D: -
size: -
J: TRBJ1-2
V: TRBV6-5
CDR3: CASSSRLDGYTF
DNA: TGTGCCAGCAGTTCCCGACTCGATGGCTACACCTTC

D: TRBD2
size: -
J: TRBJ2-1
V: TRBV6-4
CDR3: CASSEDWGGGNEQFF
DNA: TGTGCCAGCAGTGAAGATTGGGGGGGAGGGAATGAGCAGTTCTTC

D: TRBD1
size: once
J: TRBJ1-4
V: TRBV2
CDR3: CASSTGDRRNEKLFF
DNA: TGTGCCAGCAGCACCGGGGACAGGCGTAATGAAAAACTGTTTTTT